The clone carrying this T cell receptor (beta chain) has just one count. As originally analysed: Reference gene primer amplification gave estimated nucleated cell counts. This table comes from immunoSEQ multiplex PCR, and its TCRdb copy is limited to in-frame clones, with some not included. The V and J calls and clone size were taken over from that table, and D and trimming were inferred from the DNA. This table has 44,000 or so clones, 83% appearing once. CDR3 length: 15 amino acids. Germline assignment: CDR1 DFQATT and CDR2 SNEGSKA (reference sequence). The V end was cut by 3 bases, the J end by 4 bases, with 13 bases between. The sample originates from a study of blood T cell repertoires in COVID-19. Study at large: COVID-19 samples collected from the United States, Italy and Spain covered acute and convalescent phases. Sources were T cells, B-cell-depleted T cells, or PBMCs; the material itself was cDNA or gDNA.

This sequence was found in an elderly man in a cohort sampled during active COVID-19. The source material was peripheral blood. This chain connects TRBV20-1 to TRBJ1-6; weak D call: TRBD1 (5 bases). CDR3 in amino acids: CSASLGLGYNSPLHF. The CDR3 DNA is TGCAGTGCTAGTTTGGGACTAGGGTATAATTCACCCCTCCACTTT.